Listed below are T cell receptor beta chains from one sample, sequenced in a study of blood T cell repertoires in COVID-19. Data came from immunoSEQ multiplex PCR; TCRdb stores just in-frame clones and leaves some out. The table lists approximately 100,000 clones, roughly two thirds of them singletons. The material sequenced was peripheral blood. The receptor source for this set is a man older than 75 with acute or convalescent COVID-19. Each CDR3 is given without its conserved first and last residue. Each record gives: V gene, CDR3 protein.

V gene: TRBV6-5; CDR3 protein: ASSSGLKAF
V gene: TRBV5-6; CDR3 protein: ASSLGGQTYEQY
V gene: TRBV6-5; CDR3 protein: ASSYEVSNTGELF
V gene: TRBV18; CDR3 protein: ASSNEAGLAKNIQY
V gene: TRBV5-1; CDR3 protein: ASSSQGQQETQY
V gene: TRBV3-1/TRBV3-2; CDR3 protein: ASSPGGSNNSPLH
V gene: TRBV5-1; CDR3 protein: ASSLPGTGDGEQY
V gene: TRBV2; CDR3 protein: APTERGTDTQY
V gene: TRBV30; CDR3 protein: ACTHIRGQGLYEQY
V gene: TRBV12-3/TRBV12-4; CDR3 protein: ASSRRAGELF
V gene: TRBV5-4; CDR3 protein: ASSLAGRARTDTQY
V gene: TRBV5-4; CDR3 protein: ASSSTGDTQY
V gene: TRBV7-8; CDR3 protein: ATTLGGSGNTIY
V gene: TRBV7-8; CDR3 protein: ASSRVGTGPYEQY
V gene: TRBV7-9; CDR3 protein: ASSPTGMNTEAF
V gene: TRBV3-1/TRBV3-2; CDR3 protein: ASSQGLGRGETQY
V gene: TRBV4-3; CDR3 protein: ASSQDPERRSNEQF
V gene: TRBV29-1; CDR3 protein: SVEAIVSGHGELF
V gene: TRBV18; CDR3 protein: ASSLDYSSYEQY
V gene: TRBV11-3; CDR3 protein: ASSFTATGELF
V gene: TRBV28; CDR3 protein: ASSLIPGGELF
V gene: TRBV10-2; CDR3 protein: ASSEFETRTNEKLF
V gene: TRBV29-1; CDR3 protein: SVHIGLAYETQY
V gene: TRBV5-4; CDR3 protein: ASSTRGGNEQY
V gene: TRBV7-9; CDR3 protein: ASSLRQAGNTIY
V gene: TRBV19; CDR3 protein: ASSTREGYEQY
V gene: TRBV3-1/TRBV3-2; CDR3 protein: ASSTSLRGTQY
V gene: TRBV27; CDR3 protein: ASSYGRLDEQF
V gene: TRBV5-6; CDR3 protein: ASSSLGRNSNQPQH
V gene: TRBV28; CDR3 protein: ASRTSGGSVQPQH
V gene: TRBV28; CDR3 protein: ASSPGLGTQY
V gene: TRBV4-1; CDR3 protein: ASSQVRNTEAF
V gene: TRBV20-1; CDR3 protein: SASGSYEQY
V gene: TRBV7-2; CDR3 protein: ASSLVSLNTGELF
V gene: TRBV2; CDR3 protein: ASSDRRETDTQY
V gene: TRBV21-1; CDR3 protein: ASSKVASLGEQF
V gene: TRBV5-5; CDR3 protein: ASSPERVQY
V gene: TRBV7-6; CDR3 protein: ASSLAPTSGVNNEQF
V gene: TRBV5-8; CDR3 protein: ADSFLAGGPTVQF
V gene: TRBV11-2; CDR3 protein: ASRLAGGNEQY
V gene: TRBV5-8; CDR3 protein: ASSLVFAGYSGNTIY